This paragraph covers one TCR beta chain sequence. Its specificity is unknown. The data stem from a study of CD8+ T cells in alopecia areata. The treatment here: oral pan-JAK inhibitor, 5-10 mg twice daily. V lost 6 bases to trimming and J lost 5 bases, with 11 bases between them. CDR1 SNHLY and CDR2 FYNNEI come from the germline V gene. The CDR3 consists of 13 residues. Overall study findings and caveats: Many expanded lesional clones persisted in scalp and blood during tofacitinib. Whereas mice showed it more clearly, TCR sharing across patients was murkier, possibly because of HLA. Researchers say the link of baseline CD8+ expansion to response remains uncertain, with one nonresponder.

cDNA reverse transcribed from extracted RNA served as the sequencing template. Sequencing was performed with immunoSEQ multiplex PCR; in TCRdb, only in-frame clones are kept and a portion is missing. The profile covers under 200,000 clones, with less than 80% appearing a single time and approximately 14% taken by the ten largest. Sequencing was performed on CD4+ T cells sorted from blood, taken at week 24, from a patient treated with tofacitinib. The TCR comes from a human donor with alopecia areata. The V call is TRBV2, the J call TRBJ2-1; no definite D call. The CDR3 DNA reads TGTGCCAGCAGGTTTCACGGAGACAATGAGCAGTTCTTC. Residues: CASRFHGDNEQFF. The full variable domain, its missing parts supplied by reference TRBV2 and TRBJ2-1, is EPEVTQTPSHQVTQMGQEVILRCVPISNHLYFYWYRQILGQKVEFLVSFYNNEISEKSEIFDDQFSVERPDGSNFTLKIRSTKLEDSAMYFCASRFHGDNEQFFGPGTRLTVL.